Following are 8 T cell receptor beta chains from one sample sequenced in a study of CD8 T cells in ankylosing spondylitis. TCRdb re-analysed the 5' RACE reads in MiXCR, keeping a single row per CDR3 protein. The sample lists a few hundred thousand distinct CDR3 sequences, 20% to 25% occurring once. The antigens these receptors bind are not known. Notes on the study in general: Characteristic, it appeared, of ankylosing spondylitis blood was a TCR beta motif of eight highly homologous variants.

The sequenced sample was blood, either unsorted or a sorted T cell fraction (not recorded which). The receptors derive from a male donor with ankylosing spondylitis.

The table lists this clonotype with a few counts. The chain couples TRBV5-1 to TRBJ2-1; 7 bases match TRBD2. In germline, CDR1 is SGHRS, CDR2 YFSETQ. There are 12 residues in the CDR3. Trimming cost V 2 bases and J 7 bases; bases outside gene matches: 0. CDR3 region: CASSFSGNEQFF. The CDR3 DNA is TGCGCCAGCAGCTTTAGCGGGAATGAGCAGTTCTTC.

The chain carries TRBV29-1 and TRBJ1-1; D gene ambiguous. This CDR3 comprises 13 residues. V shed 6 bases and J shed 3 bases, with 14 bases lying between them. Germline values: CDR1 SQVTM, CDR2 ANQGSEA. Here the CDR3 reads CSVNPRVDTEAFF. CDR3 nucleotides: TGCAGCGTCAACCCCCGGGTGGACACTGAAGCTTTCTTT.

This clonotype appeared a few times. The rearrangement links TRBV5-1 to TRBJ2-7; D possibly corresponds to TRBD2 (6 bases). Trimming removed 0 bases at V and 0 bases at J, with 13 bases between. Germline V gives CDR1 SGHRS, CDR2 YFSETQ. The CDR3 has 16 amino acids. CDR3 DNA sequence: TGCGCCAGCAGCTTGGCCGGCGGGGCGGGCTCCTACGAGCAGTACTTC. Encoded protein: CASSLAGGAGSYEQYF.

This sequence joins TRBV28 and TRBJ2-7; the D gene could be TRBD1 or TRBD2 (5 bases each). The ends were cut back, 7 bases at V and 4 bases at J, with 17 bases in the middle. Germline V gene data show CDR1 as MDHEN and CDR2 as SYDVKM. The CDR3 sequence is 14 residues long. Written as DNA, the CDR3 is TGTGCCAGCACCGACCGAGGCAGGGAGTACGAGCAGTACTTC. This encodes CASTDRGREYEQYF.

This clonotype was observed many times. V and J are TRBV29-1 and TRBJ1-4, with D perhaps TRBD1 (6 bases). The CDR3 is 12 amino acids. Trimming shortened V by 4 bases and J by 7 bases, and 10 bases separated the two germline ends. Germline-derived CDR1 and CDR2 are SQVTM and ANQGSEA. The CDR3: CSVGRGGEKLFF. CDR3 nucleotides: TGCAGCGTTGGCAGGGGCGGTGAAAAACTGTTTTTT.

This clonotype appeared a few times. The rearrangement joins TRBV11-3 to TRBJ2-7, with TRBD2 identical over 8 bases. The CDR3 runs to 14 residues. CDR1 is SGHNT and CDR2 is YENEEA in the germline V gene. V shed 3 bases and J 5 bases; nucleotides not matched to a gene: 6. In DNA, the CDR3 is TGTGCCAGCAGCTTTTCCAGCGGGAGCCACGAGCAGTACTTC. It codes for CASSFSSGSHEQYF.

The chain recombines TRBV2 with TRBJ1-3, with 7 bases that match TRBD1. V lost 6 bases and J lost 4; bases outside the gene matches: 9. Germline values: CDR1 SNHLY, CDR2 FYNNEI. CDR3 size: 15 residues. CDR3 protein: CASSRRTGDGNTIYF. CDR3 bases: TGTGCCAGCAGCCGCCGGACAGGCGACGGAAACACCATATATTTT.

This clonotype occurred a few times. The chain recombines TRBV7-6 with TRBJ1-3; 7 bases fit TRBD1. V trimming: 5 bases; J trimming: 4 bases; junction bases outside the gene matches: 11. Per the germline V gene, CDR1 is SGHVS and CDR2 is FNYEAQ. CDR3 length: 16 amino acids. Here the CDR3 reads CASSTQGKVAGNTIYF. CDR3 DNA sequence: TGTGCCAGCAGCACACAGGGGAAAGTCGCCGGAAACACCATATATTTT.